One sample yielded the 30 T cell receptor beta chains listed below, sequenced in a study of tumor and adjacent non-tumor tissue in lung cancer. A modified ARM-PCR protocol with three rounds of nested PCR amplified TCRbeta. TCRdb re-called the multiplex PCR reads through MiXCR, storing one row per CDR3 protein. Of approximately 75,000 distinct CDR3 sequences listed, around four fifths are singletons. The template was RNA from unsorted bulk tissue. The sequencing sample was made of lung tumor tissue. The source of these receptors is a woman between 45 and 65 years old with non-small cell lung cancer.

This clonotype was seen a handful of times. The chain has TRBV20-1 and TRBJ2-1; possible D gene TRBD1, 9 bases. CDR3 length: 14 amino acids. Trimming shortened V by 1 base and J by 9 bases, and 16 bases separated the two germline ends. CDR1 is DFQATT and CDR2 is SNEGSKA in the germline V gene (reference sequence). DNA for the CDR3: TGCAGTGCTAGAGTTCGGGGGGGACAGGGTGAGCAGTTCTTC. As protein: CSARVRGGQGEQFF.

Turning to this clonotype: One end of the junction fails to match germline, which may point to a read error. This chain joins TRBV10-1 and TRBJ2-3; D tentatively reads TRBD1 or TRBD2 (5 bases each). The V gene's germline CDR1 is WNHNN and CDR2 SYGVQD (reference sequence). The CDR3 totals 15 residues. The DNA for the CDR3 is TGCGCCTGCAGTGAGTTGGGGGTGATGGCAGATACGCAGTATTTT. This translates into CACSELGVMADTQYF.

In its sample, this clonotype is medium-sized. The CDR3 coding sequence is TGTGCCAGCAGTTTCGGCATGGTGCCCTCCTACAATGAGCAGTTCTTC. Protein: CASSFGMVPSYNEQFF. The chain couples TRBV5-6 to TRBJ2-1; no reliable D call. Germline lookup yields CDR1 SGHDT and CDR2 YYEEEE. Deletions cut 5 bases from V and 0 bases from J, with 15 bases between. The CDR3 runs 16 residues.

This clonotype has at least ten counts. V usage is TRBV20-1 and J usage is TRBJ2-3, with TRBD2 matching 8 bases. The V gene end was trimmed by 4 bases and the J gene end by 5 bases; junction bases not matched to a gene: 11. The germline V gene has CDR1 DFQATT and CDR2 SNEGSKA (reference sequence). The CDR3 length is 15 residues. DNA for the CDR3: TGCAGTGCTATAGCTGGGACTAGGGATCTAGATACGCAGTATTTT. Translation: CSAIAGTRDLDTQYF.

In the case of this clonotype: A much larger clone lies a single base off, so this may be a read error. This chain links TRBV7-8 with TRBJ2-1; the match to TRBD2 covers 9 bases. CDR1 is SGHVS, CDR2 FQNEAQ, per germline. This CDR3 is built from 16 residues. The CDR3 DNA reads as TGTGCCAGCAACTTAAGGGCACTAGCGGGCTACAATGAGCAGTTCTTC. It encodes CASNLRALAGYNEQFF.

Turning to this clonotype: The junction shows a germline mismatch at one end, possibly a read error. This chain uses TRBV6-2 or TRBV6-3 with TRBJ2-7; 14 nucleotides agree with TRBD2. Germline-derived CDR1 and CDR2 are MNHEY and SVGEGT. This CDR3 has 17 amino acids. In DNA, the CDR3 is TGTGCCAGCAGTCACCGGGGCGGGACTAGCGGGAGCCACGAGCATTACTTC. Translated, it gives CASSHRGGTSGSHEHYF.

Concerning this clonotype: At one boundary the junction diverges from the germline segment, which might be a read error. This chain links TRBV6-6 with TRBJ2-7; TRBD1 matches 11 bases. The CDR3 covers 13 residues. The germline V gene has CDR1 MNHNY and CDR2 SVGAGI (reference sequence). The CDR3 protein is CTSNGQGAYEQYF. The CDR3 nucleotides read TGTACCAGCAACGGACAGGGGGCTTACGAGCAGTACTTC.

J is TRBJ2-7 and V is TRBV11-2, with TRBD2 identical over 12 bases. This CDR3 region has 17 residues. Germline CDR1 and CDR2: SGHAT and FQNNGV. V dropped 5 bases and J dropped 8; count of bases not matched to a gene: 16. The CDR3 region has the DNA TGTGCCAGCAGCCCCCGGACTAGCGGGATGACATTGTGGAAGCAGTACTTC. It is translated as CASSPRTSGMTLWKQYF.

Concerning this clonotype: A read error may explain this, as a much larger clone is one base away. The gene calls are TRBV20-1 and TRBJ2-2; 9 bases agree with TRBD2. J lost 9 bases, V lost 2 bases, and 7 bases had no gene match. Germline assignment: CDR1 DFQATT and CDR2 SNEGSKA (reference sequence). CDR3 length: 14 amino acids. CDR3 in amino acids: CSARSSSGNRELFF. The CDR3 DNA is TGCAGTGCTAGATCCTCTAGCGGGAATAGGGAGCTGTTTTTT.

This clonotype was picked up one time. The junction and the germline gene differ at one end; a read error may be behind it. The chain carries TRBV10-1 and TRBJ1-1, with D maybe TRBD1 (6 bases). This CDR3 is 14 amino acids long. Germline values: CDR1 WNHNN, CDR2 SYGVQD (reference sequence). The CDR3 reads CASSPQGSNIEAFF. Written as DNA, the CDR3 is TGCGCCAGTAGTCCTCAGGGGTCGAACATTGAAGCTTTCTTT.

Only a few counts were recorded for this clonotype. Since a much larger clone is just one base distant, this may be a read error. The chain couples TRBV30 to TRBJ1-5; D is unresolved. Gene TRBJ2-3 matches the end of the DNA better, so the J call may be wrong. The CDR3 runs 13 residues. The germline CDR1 and CDR2 sequences are GTSNPN and SVGIG (reference sequence). The CDR3 nucleotides are TGTGCCTGGAGTAAAAAGGGCAGGCAGCCCCAGTATTTT. Protein: CAWSKKGRQPQYF.

On this clonotype: This CDR3 is missing its conserved last phenylalanine or tryptophan, likely due to a read error. The genes are TRBV29-1 and TRBJ2-7; 7 positions match TRBD1. The CDR3 is 14 residues long. With 3 bases clipped from V and 5 bases from J, the junction kept 10 bases outside the gene matches. Germline loops: CDR1 SQVTM, CDR2 ANQGSEA. The CDR3 DNA follows: TGCAGCGTTGATGGTTCGACAGGGCTGGACGAGCAGTACCTC. This translates into CSVDGSTGLDEQYL.

This chain uses TRBV12-3 or TRBV12-4 with TRBJ1-1; D is possibly TRBD1 (5 bases). Trimming removed 1 base at V and 3 bases at J, with 15 bases between. The CDR3 spans 16 residues. CDR3: CASSLGEREGDTEAFF. For the CDR3, the DNA is TGTGCCAGCAGTTTAGGGGAACGGGAAGGGGACACTGAAGCTTTCTTT.

In the case of this clonotype: A much larger clone lies a single base off, so this may be a read error. The chain links TRBV20-1 to TRBJ1-2; 8 bases are shared with TRBD1. The CDR3 covers 14 residues. Germline loops: CDR1 DFQATT, CDR2 SNEGSKA (reference sequence). The CDR3 DNA is TGCAATGCTAGGACAGGGACAGTCACCTATGGCTACACCTTC. Translating it yields CNARTGTVTYGYTF.

On this clonotype itself: At one boundary the junction diverges from the germline segment, which might be a read error. V and J are TRBV11-2 and TRBJ2-5, with D possibly being TRBD2 (5 bases). CDR1 and CDR2 (germline): SGHAT, FQNNGV. The CDR3 loop spans 13 amino acids. CDR3 DNA: TGTGTCAACGGCTTTGGTGTGGGAGAGGCCCAGTACTTC. It translates to CVNGFGVGEAQYF.

In the case of this clonotype: One base away lies a much larger clone, so this may be a sequencing read error. V and J are TRBV11-2 and TRBJ1-1; tentatively, D is TRBD1 (5 bases). The CDR3 spans 14 residues. CDR1 is SGHAT and CDR2 is FQNNGV in the germline V gene. In nucleotides, the CDR3 is TGTGTCAGCAGCTTAGTCGGGAGGGGCACTGAAGCTTTCTTT. It codes for CVSSLVGRGTEAFF.

This clonotype was recorded a few times. A much larger clone is a single base away; this may be a read error. V and J are TRBV7-8 and TRBJ2-2, with a tentative D call TRBD2 (5 bases). CDR1 and CDR2 from the germline V gene are SGHVS and FQNEAQ. The CDR3 is 18 residues long. In DNA form, the CDR3 reads TGTGCCAGCAGCTTAGCGGGTTTGGATTTCGCGAACACCGGGGAGCGGTTTTTT. This encodes CASSLAGLDFANTGERFF.

As to this clonotype: A read error may produce the germline difference seen at one junction end. The chain uses TRBV11-2 and TRBJ2-1, with D hard to call. The CDR3 is made up of 14 amino acids. Germline CDR1 and CDR2: SGHAT and FQNNGV. This CDR3 is CASSFGSANNEHSF. CDR3 nucleotides: TGTGCCAGCAGCTTTGGCAGTGCCAACAATGAGCACTCCTTC.

The chain employs TRBV11-2 and TRBJ2-5, with D possibly being TRBD2 (5 bases). The germline V gene has CDR1 SGHAT and CDR2 FQNNGV. The CDR3 length is 16 residues. Trimming stripped 5 bases from V and 5 bases from J, with 21 bases between. The CDR3: CASSLRTGSSHETQYF. The CDR3 bases are TGTGCCAGCAGCCTCAGAACCGGGTCTAGCCATGAGACCCAGTACTTC.

To note about this clonotype: At one end, the junction sequence differs from germline, possibly due to a read error. CDR3 nucleotides: TGTGTCATCAGTCGGGACCCCTACACTGGGGAACTGTTTTTT. Amino acid sequence: CVISRDPYTGELFF. J is TRBJ2-2 and V is TRBV10-3; possibly TRBD1 or TRBD2 for D (5 bases each). The germline gives CDR1 ENHRY, CDR2 SYGVKD. This CDR3 spans 14 amino acids.

The chain couples TRBV12-5 to TRBJ2-3; no reliable D call. CDR1 is LGHNT, CDR2 FRNRAP, per germline. V was shortened by 6 bases and J by 6 bases, with 13 bases between the two germline ends. The CDR3 consists of 13 residues. CDR3: CASGNESIDTQYF. CDR3 in DNA: TGTGCTAGTGGCAACGAGAGTATCGATACGCAGTATTTT.

Details on this clonotype: In this CDR3 the conserved last residue, phenylalanine or tryptophan, is missing, so a read error is likely. The DNA is omitted, as the CDR3 cannot be located on it reliably, and the CDR3 follows TCRdb's listing. This rearrangement joins TRBV6-5 to TRBJ2-7; the table's D call of TRBD2 was not tested on the DNA. Ends included, the CDR3 has 13 residues. Looked up from germline, CDR1 is MNHEY and CDR2 is SVGAGI. CDR3 residues: CASRGTSGYEQYL.

As concerns this clonotype: A read error may account for a junction end that differs from germline. The chain has TRBV6-1 and TRBJ2-1; 7 bases agree with TRBD1. This CDR3 has 13 residues. The V gene's germline CDR1 is MNHNS and CDR2 SASEGT. CDR3 DNA sequence: TGTGCCAACCCTAGTTTAGGGGGCAATGAGCAATTCTTC. Protein sequence: CANPSLGGNEQFF.

The chain employs TRBV4-2 and TRBJ2-1, with 7 bases identical to TRBD2. Looked up from germline, CDR1 is LGHNA and CDR2 is YNFKEQ. J lost 2 bases, V lost 8 bases, and 15 bases had no gene match. This CDR3 has 17 amino acids. CDR3 in amino acids: CASGLRRDSGTYNEQFF. CDR3 DNA sequence: TGTGCCAGCGGCCTTCGGCGAGACAGCGGGACCTACAATGAGCAGTTCTTC.

The V and J genes are TRBV11-2 and TRBJ1-5, with a weak D call TRBD1 (5 bases). Germline CDR1 and CDR2: SGHAT and FQNNGV. V lost 11 bases and J lost 11, with 22 bases in between. CDR3 length: 13 amino acids. In nucleotides, the CDR3 is TGTGCCGGCAACTTAAAAAACGGGGGGGCCCAGCATTTT. It encodes CAGNLKNGGAQHF.

This rearrangement joins TRBV12-3 or TRBV12-4 to TRBJ1-5; the D is unclear. This CDR3 has 13 amino acids. With 7 bases removed from V and 3 bases from J, the gap between germline ends came to 10 bases. The CDR3 DNA is TGTGCCAGCAATTTGGGAAACAATCAGCCCCAGCATTTT. Translation gives CASNLGNNQPQHF.

Concerning this clonotype: With a much larger clone just one base away, this may be a read error. This chain uses TRBV20-1 with TRBJ2-7, with 9 positions matching TRBD2. The germline V gene encodes CDR1 DFQATT and CDR2 SNEGSKA (reference sequence). The CDR3 sequence is 15 residues long. The CDR3 DNA is TGCAGAGCTAGAGAACCCCTAGCGGGATTTTGGGAGCAGTACTTC. This sequence encodes CRAREPLAGFWEQYF.

As to this clonotype: A read error may produce the germline difference seen at one junction end. This chain joins TRBV11-2 and TRBJ2-2; a possible D gene is TRBD1 (6 bases). CDR1 SGHAT and CDR2 FQNNGV come from the germline V gene. The CDR3 totals 14 residues. CDR3 residues: CASSLGTGTREMFF. The CDR3 region has the DNA TGTGCCAGCAGCTTAGGTACAGGGACCAGGGAGATGTTTTTT. Based on the CDR3 plus reference TRBV11-2 and TRBJ2-2, the full variable domain is EAGVAQSPRYKIIEKRQSVAFWCNPISGHATLYWYQQILGQGPKLLIQFQNNGVVDDSQLPKDRFSAERLKGVDSTLKIQPAKLEDSAVYLCASSLGTGTREMFFGEGSRLTVL.

This sequence joins TRBV2 and TRBJ2-4; no clear D gene. The CDR3 runs to 14 residues. Germline V gives CDR1 SNHLY, CDR2 FYNNEI. V was shortened by 8 bases and J by 7 bases, with 18 bases between the two germline ends. This CDR3 is CASDPGLNGNIQYF. DNA of the CDR3: TGTGCCAGCGATCCGGGTCTAAACGGTAACATTCAGTACTTC.

There are many counts of this clonotype. V gene TRBV10-2 combines with J gene TRBJ2-2, with D tentatively TRBD2 (5 bases). The germline V gene has CDR1 WSHSY and CDR2 SAAADI. V was clipped by 7 bases and J by 8 bases, with 14 bases between them. The CDR3 spans 13 residues. The CDR3 sequence is CASTRTEPGELFF. CDR3 DNA: TGCGCCAGCACCCGGACTGAACCGGGGGAGCTGTTTTTT.